This T cell receptor (beta chain) was sequenced during a study of blood T cell repertoires in COVID-19. Across the whole study: From T cells, B-cell-depleted T cells, or PBMCs came the material, which was cDNA or gDNA.

Profiled with immunoSEQ multiplex PCR; TCRdb holds only in-frame clones, not every one. The profile covers about 23,000 clones, with 70% to 90% appearing a single time and 15% to 20% taken by the ten largest. Germline values: CDR1 SGDLS, CDR2 YYNGEE. Deletions cut 4 bases from V and 0 bases from J, with 10 bases between. The CDR3 loop spans 14 amino acids. In its sample, this clone was seen once. The chain is built from TRBV9 and TRBJ1-1; weak D call: TRBD1 (5 bases). Material for sequencing was peripheral blood. This clonotype was obtained from a human donor with acute or convalescent COVID-19. The donor label of this sample is uncertain. The CDR3 DNA follows: TGTGCCAGCAGCACCTCAGGGATGAACACTGAAGCTTTCTTT. This translates into CASSTSGMNTEAFF.